This T cell receptor beta chain was found in a study of CXCR3-negative and CXCR3-positive naive CD8 T cells. Turning to the study itself: There were 110 million to 150 million TRB reads altogether, and each library had about 1.5 +/- 0.3 million of them. Study-wide results and limits: Similar TRBV-TRBJ usage characterized naive CXCR3-negative and CXCR3-positive cells; memory cells differed. TRB CDR3s were more hydrophobic in CXCR3-positive than in CXCR3-negative naive cells.

On this clonotype: Its antigen is as yet unknown.

Sorting yielded triplicates of about 300,000 cells for each CD8+ T cell subset. CD45RO-CCR7+CD27+CD95- expression identified naive CD8+ T cells. All TRB cDNA libraries came from 5' RACE performed with UMI labels. Following a re-call of the 5' RACE reads, TCRdb has one entry per CDR3 protein and lacks DNA. The sample data list 120,000 to 150,000 distinct CDR3 sequences. The TCR was taken from a human donor in good health. Some clones in this sample may be carry-over from other donors' samples. Sequencing was done on a sample of naive CXCR3+ CD8+ T cells from blood. Subset noted: CD45RO-CCR7+CD27+CD95- naive CD8+ T cells expressing CXCR3 (TNR3+).

CDR3 loop: CASSLYPGTSGGETQYF. The chain links TRBV7-8 to TRBJ2-5; without DNA, the TCRdb call of TRBD2 cannot be checked. The CDR3 extends over 17 amino acids. Germline assignment: CDR1 SGHVS and CDR2 FQNEAQ.